This passage covers 10 T cell receptor beta chains from one sample sequenced in a study of T cells after posttransplantation cyclophosphamide. Sequenced by immunoSEQ multiplex PCR; TCRdb stores in-frame clones only, minus some. The sample records roughly 21,000 clones, nearly 99% being singletons. Sequenced input: naive CD8+ T cells sorted from PBMCs. These receptor sequences come from a man in his forties in good health, CMV-negative, and a related stem cell transplant donor.

The chain uses TRBV7-6 and TRBJ1-4, with 10 positions matching TRBD1. J gave up 2 bases and V 6 bases, and 3 bases lay outside the gene matches. CDR1 is SGHVS, CDR2 FNYEAQ, per germline. This CDR3 has 15 residues. The CDR3 loop reads CASSGTGVTNEKLFF. Here the CDR3 DNA reads TGTGCCAGCAGTGGGACAGGGGTTACTAATGAAAAACTGTTTTTT.

The chain couples TRBV28 to TRBJ2-7, with TRBD1 identical over 8 bases. The trim removed 5 bases at V and 2 bases at J, leaving 8 bases unmatched. CDR1 is MDHEN and CDR2 is SYDVKM in the germline V gene. This CDR3 comprises 15 residues. As DNA, the CDR3 is TGTGCCAGCAGTAGCGACAGGGGATCAACCTACGAGCAGTACTTC. Translation: CASSSDRGSTYEQYF.

Regarding this clone: The sample carries other DNA sequences with the same CDR3. The V and J genes are TRBV6-1 and TRBJ2-2, with D tentatively TRBD2 (5 bases). The CDR3 contains 13 residues. Germline CDR1 reads MNHNS; CDR2 reads SASEGT. The V end was cut by 0 bases, the J end by 6 bases, with 5 bases between. The CDR3 here is CASSEAGAGELFF. The CDR3 region has the DNA TGTGCCAGCAGTGAAGCGGGAGCCGGGGAGCTGTTTTTT.

J is TRBJ2-7 and V is TRBV2; 7 positions match TRBD2. Trimming cost V 6 bases and J 5 bases; bases outside gene matches: 7. The CDR3 is 13 amino acids. The germline V gene has CDR1 SNHLY and CDR2 FYNNEI. CDR3 sequence (DNA): TGTGCCAGCAGGCCCGGGACTAATCACGAGCAGTACTTC. It encodes CASRPGTNHEQYF.

The V call is TRBV15, the J call TRBJ1-1; no clear D. Germline V CDR1 and CDR2: LNHNV, YYDKDF (reference sequence). The CDR3 is 15 residues long. Trimming removed 5 bases from V and 5 bases from J, with 18 bases in between. This CDR3 reads CATSLDYEVLTEAFF. In nucleotides, the CDR3 is TGTGCCACCAGCCTCGACTATGAGGTTTTGACTGAAGCTTTCTTT.

The V call is TRBV10-1, the J call TRBJ2-4; the D gene is possibly TRBD2 (6 bases). Trimming left V 3 bases short and J 9 bases short, with 18 bases between. The CDR3 is 15 residues long. The germline V gene encodes CDR1 WNHNN and CDR2 SYGVQD (reference sequence). The CDR3 nucleotides read TGCGCCAGCAGTGATCCTAGCGACGGGGGAAGCATTCAGTACTTC. It yields the protein CASSDPSDGGSIQYF.

This clone appeared once. The chain uses TRBV28 and TRBJ2-5; the match to TRBD1 covers 8 bases. Trimming took 7 bases from V and 4 from J; bases not matched to a gene: 11. The CDR3 is 15 residues long. Germline CDR1 MDHEN, CDR2 SYDVKM. The CDR3 loop reads CASTSRWTGRETQYF. The DNA of the CDR3 is TGTGCCAGCACCTCGAGATGGACAGGGAGAGAGACCCAGTACTTC.

The rearrangement links TRBV30 to TRBJ2-7; TRBD2 matches 8 bases. J lost 3 bases, V lost 2 bases, and 3 bases had no gene match. Per the germline V gene, CDR1 is GTSNPN and CDR2 is SVGIG (reference sequence). This CDR3 region has 13 residues. CDR3 in DNA: TGTGCCTGGAGTACTAGCGGAGGCTACGAGCAGTACTTC. This translates into CAWSTSGGYEQYF.

The rearrangement uses TRBV7-9 and TRBJ2-7, with D maybe TRBD2 (5 bases). The V end was cut by 7 bases, the J end by 4 bases, with 20 bases between. The CDR3 runs 15 residues. Germline V CDR1 and CDR2: SEHNR, FQNEAQ (reference sequence). The CDR3, as DNA: TGTGCCAGCACCCCGAGACCGGAGGATAGGTACGAGCAGTACTTC. This gives the protein CASTPRPEDRYEQYF.

The count of this clone is one. V usage is TRBV5-1 and J usage is TRBJ1-1; 7 bases map to TRBD1. Trimming removed 1 base from V and 2 bases from J; junction bases left unmatched: 8. This CDR3 comprises 16 residues. CDR1 is SGHRS, CDR2 YFSETQ, per germline. The CDR3 region has the DNA TGCGCCAGCAGCTTGTTTACGGGGGACAGTAACACTGAAGCTTTCTTT. Translation: CASSLFTGDSNTEAFF.